This T cell receptor beta chain emerged from a study of blood T cell repertoires in COVID-19. Study summary: The samples span acute and convalescent COVID-19 from the United States, Italy and Spain. PBMCs, B-cell-depleted T cells, or T cells provided the cDNA or gDNA that made up the material.

Per the study methods: Estimation of nucleated cell counts was performed using reference gene primer amplification. Sequencing used immunoSEQ multiplex PCR; TCRdb keeps in-frame clones, though not all of them. The V and J calls and clone size are taken from that table; D and trimming were inferred from the DNA. This sample has 150,000 to 200,000 clones, with around 80% found just once. The CDR3 extends over 14 amino acids. The germline gives CDR1 SGHRS, CDR2 YFSETQ. V dropped 4 bases and J dropped 6; count of bases not matched to a gene: 6. This receptor was obtained from an elderly woman with active or convalescent COVID-19. The J gene is TRBJ1-2, the V gene TRBV5-1, with 10 bases lining up with TRBD1. The sample was peripheral blood. For the CDR3, the DNA is TGCGCCAGCAGCCGGGACAGGGGTTTGAATGGCTACACCTTC. Its translation is CASSRDRGLNGYTF.